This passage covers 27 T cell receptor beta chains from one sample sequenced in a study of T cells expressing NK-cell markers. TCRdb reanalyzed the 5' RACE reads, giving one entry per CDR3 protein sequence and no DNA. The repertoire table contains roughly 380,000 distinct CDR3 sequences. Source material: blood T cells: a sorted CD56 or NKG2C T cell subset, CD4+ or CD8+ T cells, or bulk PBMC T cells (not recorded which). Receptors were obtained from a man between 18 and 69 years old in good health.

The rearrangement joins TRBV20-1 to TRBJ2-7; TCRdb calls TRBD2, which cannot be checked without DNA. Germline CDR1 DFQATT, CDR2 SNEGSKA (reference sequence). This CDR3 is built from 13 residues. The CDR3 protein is CSVAGLAGYEQYF.

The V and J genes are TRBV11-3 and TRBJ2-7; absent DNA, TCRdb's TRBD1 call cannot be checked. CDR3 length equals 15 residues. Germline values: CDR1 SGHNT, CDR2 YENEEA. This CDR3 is CASSLDRVPTDEQYF. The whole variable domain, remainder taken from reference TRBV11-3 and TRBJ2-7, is EAGVVQSPRYKIIEKKQPVAFWCNPISGHNTLYWYLQNLGQGPELLIRYENEEAVDDSQLPKDRFSAERLKGVDSTLKIQPAELGDSAVYLCASSLDRVPTDEQYFGPGTRLTVT.

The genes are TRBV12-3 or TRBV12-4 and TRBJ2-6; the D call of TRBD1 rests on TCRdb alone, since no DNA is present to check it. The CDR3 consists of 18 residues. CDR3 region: CASSRTGAGYSGANVLTF.

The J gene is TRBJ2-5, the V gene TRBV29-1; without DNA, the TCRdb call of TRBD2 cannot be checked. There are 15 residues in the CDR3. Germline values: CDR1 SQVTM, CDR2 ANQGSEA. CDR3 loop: CSARLAGRFQETQYF.

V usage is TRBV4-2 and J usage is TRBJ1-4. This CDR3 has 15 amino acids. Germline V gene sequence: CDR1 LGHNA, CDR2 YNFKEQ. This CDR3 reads CASSQEEGGNEKLFF.

This chain's CDR3 is CSVNDRAGGLEQFF. The chain has TRBV29-1 and TRBJ2-1; the D call from TCRdb, TRBD2, cannot be confirmed without DNA. The CDR3 loop spans 14 amino acids. Looked up from germline, CDR1 is SQVTM and CDR2 is ANQGSEA.

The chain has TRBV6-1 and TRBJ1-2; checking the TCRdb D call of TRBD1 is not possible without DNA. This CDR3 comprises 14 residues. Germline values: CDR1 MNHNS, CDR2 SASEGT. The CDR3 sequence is CASSTGDTLYGYTF.

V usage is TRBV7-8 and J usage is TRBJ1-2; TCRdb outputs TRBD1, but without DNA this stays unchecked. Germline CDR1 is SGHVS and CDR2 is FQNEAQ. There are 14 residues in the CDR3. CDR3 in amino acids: CASSARGPDSGYTF.

The CDR3 sequence: CASSPLTSDEQYF. This rearrangement joins TRBV18 to TRBJ2-7; the D gene TCRdb calls, TRBD2, cannot be checked with no DNA. This CDR3 is 13 amino acids long. Germline loops: CDR1 KGHSH, CDR2 LQKENI.

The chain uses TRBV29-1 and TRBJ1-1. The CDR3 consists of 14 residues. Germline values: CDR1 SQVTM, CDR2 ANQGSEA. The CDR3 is CSVASHSMNTEAFF.

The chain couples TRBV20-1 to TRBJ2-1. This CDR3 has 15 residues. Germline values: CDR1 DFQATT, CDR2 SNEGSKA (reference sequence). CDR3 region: CSARAARSPHNEQFF.

The CDR3 sequence is CASSPLPTRLQETQYF. This chain uses TRBV18 with TRBJ2-5; TCRdb returns TRBD2, unconfirmable since there is no DNA. Germline CDR1 KGHSH, CDR2 LQKENI. The CDR3 extends over 16 amino acids.

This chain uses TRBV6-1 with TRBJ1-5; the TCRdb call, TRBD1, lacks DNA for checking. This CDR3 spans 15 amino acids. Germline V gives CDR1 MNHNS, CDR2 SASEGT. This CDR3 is CASSPGPGSGQPQHF.

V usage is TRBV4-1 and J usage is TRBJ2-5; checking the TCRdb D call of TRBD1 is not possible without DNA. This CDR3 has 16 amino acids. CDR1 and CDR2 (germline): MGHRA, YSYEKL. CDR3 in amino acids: CASSQAMGQGAKTQYF.

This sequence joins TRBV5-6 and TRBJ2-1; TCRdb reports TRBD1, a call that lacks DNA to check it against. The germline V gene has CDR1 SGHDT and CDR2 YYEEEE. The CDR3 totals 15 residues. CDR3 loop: CASSWDDSDYNEQFF.

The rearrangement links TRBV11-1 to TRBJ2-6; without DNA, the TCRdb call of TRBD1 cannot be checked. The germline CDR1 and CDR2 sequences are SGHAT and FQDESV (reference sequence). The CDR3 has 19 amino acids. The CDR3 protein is CASSLSQGSLGSGANVLTF.

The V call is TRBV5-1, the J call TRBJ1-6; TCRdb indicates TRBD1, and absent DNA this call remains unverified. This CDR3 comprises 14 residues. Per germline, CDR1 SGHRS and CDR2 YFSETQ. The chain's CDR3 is CASSLGQTPSPLHF.

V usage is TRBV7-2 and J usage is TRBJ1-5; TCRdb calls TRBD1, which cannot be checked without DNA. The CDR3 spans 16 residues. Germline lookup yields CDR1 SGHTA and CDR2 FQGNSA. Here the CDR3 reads CASSFGTLDSNQPQHF.

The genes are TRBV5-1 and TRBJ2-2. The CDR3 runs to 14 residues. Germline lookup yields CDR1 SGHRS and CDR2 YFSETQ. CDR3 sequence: CASTPNAGTGELFF.

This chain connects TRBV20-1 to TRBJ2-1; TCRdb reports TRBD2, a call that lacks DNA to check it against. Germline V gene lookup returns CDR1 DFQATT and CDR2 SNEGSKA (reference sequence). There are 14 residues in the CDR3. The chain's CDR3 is CSARLAGGIDEQFF.

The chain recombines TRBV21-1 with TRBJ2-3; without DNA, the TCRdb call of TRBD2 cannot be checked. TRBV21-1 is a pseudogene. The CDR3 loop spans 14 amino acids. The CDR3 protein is CASSGDWERDTQYF.

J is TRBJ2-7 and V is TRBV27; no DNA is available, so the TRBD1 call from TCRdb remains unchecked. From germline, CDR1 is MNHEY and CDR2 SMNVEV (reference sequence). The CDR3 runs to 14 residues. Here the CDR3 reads CASGRDVGTYEQYF.

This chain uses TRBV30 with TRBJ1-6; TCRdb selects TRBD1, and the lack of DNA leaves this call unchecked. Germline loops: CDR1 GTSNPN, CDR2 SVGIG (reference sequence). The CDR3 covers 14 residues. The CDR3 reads CAWGRGQGRSPLHF. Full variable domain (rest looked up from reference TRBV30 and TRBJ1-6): SQTIHQWPATLVQPVGSPLSLECTVEGTSNPNLYWYRQAAGRGLQLLFYSVGIGQISSEVPQNLSASRPQDRQFILSSKKLLLSDSGFYLCAWGRGQGRSPLHFGNGTRLTVT.

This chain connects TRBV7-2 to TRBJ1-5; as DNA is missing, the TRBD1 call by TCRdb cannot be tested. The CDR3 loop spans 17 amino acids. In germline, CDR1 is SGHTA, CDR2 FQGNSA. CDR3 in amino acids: CASSSSRGAGSNQPQHF.

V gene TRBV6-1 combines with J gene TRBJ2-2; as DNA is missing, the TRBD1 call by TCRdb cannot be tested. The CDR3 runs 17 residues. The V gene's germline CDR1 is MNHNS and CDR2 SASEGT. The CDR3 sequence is CASRKKSGHPNTGELFF.

The CDR3 spells CASSKQGASYNEQFF. The chain uses TRBV7-6 and TRBJ2-1; lacking DNA, the TRBD1 call made by TCRdb goes unchecked. The V gene's germline CDR1 is SGHVS and CDR2 FNYEAQ. This CDR3 is built from 15 residues. Full variable domain (rest looked up from reference TRBV7-6 and TRBJ2-1): GAGVSQSPRYKVTKRGQDVALRCDPISGHVSLYWYRQALGQGPEFLTYFNYEAQQDKSGLPNDRFSAERPEGSISTLTIQRTEQRDSAMYRCASSKQGASYNEQFFGPGTRLTVL.

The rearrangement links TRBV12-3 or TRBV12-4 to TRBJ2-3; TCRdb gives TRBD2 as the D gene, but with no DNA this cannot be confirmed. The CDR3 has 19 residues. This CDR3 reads CASSSLGSGGSLGTDTQYF.